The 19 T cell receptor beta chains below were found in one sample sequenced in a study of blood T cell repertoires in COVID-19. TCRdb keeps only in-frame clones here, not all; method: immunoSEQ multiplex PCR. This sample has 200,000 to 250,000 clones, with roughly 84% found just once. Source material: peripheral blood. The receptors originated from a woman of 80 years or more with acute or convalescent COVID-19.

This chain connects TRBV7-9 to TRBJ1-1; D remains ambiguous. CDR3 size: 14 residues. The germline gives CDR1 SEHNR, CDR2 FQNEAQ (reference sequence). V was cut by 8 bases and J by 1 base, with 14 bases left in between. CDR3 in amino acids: CASAPPRENTEAFF. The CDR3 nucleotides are TGTGCCAGCGCCCCGCCCCGGGAGAACACTGAAGCTTTCTTT.

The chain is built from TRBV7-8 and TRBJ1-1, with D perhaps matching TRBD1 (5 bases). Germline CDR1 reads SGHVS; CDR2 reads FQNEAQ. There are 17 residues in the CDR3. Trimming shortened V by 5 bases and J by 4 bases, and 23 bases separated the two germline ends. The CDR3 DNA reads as TGTGCCAGCAGCGCCTCGGTCGGGGGAGGAAAGAGCACTGAAGCTTTCTTT. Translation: CASSASVGGGKSTEAFF.

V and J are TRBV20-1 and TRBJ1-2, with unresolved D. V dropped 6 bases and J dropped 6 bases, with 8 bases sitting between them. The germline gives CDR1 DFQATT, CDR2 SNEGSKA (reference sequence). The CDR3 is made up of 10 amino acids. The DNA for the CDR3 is TGCAGTGCCACGAGGGATGGCTACACCTTC. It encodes CSATRDGYTF.

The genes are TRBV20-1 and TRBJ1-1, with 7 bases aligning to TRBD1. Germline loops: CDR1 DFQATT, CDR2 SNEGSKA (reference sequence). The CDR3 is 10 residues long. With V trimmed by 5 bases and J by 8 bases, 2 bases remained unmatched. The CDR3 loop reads CSAVDREAFF. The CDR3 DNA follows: TGCAGTGCTGTGGACAGGGAAGCTTTCTTT.

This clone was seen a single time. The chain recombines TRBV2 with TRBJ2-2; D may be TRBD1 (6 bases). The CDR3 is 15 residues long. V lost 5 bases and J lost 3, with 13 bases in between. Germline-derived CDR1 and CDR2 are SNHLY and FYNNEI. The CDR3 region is CASSPTGGDTGELFF. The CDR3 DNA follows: TGTGCCAGCAGTCCCACTGGGGGCGACACCGGGGAGCTGTTTTTT.

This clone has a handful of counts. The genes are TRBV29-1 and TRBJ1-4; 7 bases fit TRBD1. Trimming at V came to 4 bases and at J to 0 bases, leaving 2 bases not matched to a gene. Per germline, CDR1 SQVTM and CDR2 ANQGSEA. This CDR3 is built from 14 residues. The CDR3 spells CSVGQGATNEKLFF. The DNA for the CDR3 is TGCAGCGTTGGCCAGGGGGCAACTAATGAAAAACTGTTTTTT.

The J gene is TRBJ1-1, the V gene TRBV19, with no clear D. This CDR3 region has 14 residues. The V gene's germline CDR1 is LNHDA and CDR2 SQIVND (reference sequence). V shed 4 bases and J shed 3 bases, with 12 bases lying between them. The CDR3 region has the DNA TGTGCCAGTAGTAGGAGGGAAGTAGACACTGAAGCTTTCTTT. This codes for CASSRREVDTEAFF.

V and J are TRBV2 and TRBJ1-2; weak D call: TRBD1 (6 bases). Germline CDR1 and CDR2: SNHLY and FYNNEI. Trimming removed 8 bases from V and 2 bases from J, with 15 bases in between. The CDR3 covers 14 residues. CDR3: CASARQVENYGYTF. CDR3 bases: TGTGCCAGCGCCCGACAGGTAGAAAACTATGGCTACACCTTC. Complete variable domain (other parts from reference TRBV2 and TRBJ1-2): EPEVTQTPSHQVTQMGQEVILRCVPISNHLYFYWYRQILGQKVEFLVSFYNNEISEKSEIFDDQFSVERPDGSNFTLKIRSTKLEDSAMYFCASARQVENYGYTFGSGTRLTVV.

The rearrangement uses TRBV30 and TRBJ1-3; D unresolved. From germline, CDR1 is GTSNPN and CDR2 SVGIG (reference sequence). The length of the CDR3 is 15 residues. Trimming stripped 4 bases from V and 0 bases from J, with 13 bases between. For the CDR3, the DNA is TGTGCCTGGACTATACGGGCGGGCTCTGGAAACACCATATATTTT. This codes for CAWTIRAGSGNTIYF. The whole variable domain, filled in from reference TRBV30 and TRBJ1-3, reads SQTIHQWPATLVQPVGSPLSLECTVEGTSNPNLYWYRQAAGRGLQLLFYSVGIGQISSEVPQNLSASRPQDRQFILSSKKLLLSDSGFYLCAWTIRAGSGNTIYFGEGSWLTVV.

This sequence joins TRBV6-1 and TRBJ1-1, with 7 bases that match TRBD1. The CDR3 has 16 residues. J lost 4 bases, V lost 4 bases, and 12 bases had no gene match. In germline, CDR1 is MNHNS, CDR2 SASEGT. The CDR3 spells CASSAPPTGVPTEAFF. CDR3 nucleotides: TGTGCCAGCAGTGCCCCCCCCACAGGGGTCCCCACTGAAGCTTTCTTT.

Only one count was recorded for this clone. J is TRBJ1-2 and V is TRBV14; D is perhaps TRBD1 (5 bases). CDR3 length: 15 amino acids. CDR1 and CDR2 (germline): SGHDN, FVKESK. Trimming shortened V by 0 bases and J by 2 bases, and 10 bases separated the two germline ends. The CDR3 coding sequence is TGTGCCAGCAGCCAAGATTACAGACAGAACTATGGCTACACCTTC. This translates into CASSQDYRQNYGYTF.

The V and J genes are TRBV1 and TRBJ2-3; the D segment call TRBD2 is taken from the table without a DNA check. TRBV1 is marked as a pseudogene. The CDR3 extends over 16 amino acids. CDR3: CTSSQDRAGGTDTQYF. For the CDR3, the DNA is TGCACCAGCAGCCAAGATAGGGCGGGAGGCACAGATACGCAGTATTTT.

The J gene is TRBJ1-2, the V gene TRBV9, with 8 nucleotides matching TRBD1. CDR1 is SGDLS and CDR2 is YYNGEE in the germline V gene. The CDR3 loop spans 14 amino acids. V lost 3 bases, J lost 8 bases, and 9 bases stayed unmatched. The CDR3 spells CASSAVAGGGGYTF. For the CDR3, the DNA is TGTGCCAGCAGCGCGGTTGCAGGGGGCGGCGGCTACACCTTC.

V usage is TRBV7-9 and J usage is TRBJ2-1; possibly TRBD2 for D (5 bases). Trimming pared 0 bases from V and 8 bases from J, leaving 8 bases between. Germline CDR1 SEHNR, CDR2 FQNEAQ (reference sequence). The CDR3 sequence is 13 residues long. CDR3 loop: CASSLAGKDEQFF. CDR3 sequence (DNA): TGTGCCAGCAGCTTAGCCGGGAAAGATGAGCAGTTCTTC.

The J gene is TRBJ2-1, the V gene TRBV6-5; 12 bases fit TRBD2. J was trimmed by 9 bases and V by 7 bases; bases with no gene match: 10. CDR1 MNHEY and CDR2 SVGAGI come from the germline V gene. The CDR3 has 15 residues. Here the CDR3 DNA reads TGTGCCAGCACCGATCTAGCGGGGGGGCCTAGTGAGCAGTTCTTC. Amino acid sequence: CASTDLAGGPSEQFF.

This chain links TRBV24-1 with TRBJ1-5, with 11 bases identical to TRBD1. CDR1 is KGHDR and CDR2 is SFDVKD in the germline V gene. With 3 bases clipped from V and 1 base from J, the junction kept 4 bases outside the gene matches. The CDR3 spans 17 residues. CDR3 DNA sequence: TGTGCCACCAGTGATACCCGGGACAGGGGGAGCAATCAGCCCCAGCATTTT. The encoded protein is CATSDTRDRGSNQPQHF.

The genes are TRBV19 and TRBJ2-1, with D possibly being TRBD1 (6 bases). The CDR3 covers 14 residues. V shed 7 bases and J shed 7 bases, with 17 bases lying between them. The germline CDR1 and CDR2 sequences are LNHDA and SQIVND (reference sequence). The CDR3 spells CASTKDTGINEQFF. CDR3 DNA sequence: TGTGCCAGTACCAAAGACACAGGGATAAATGAGCAGTTCTTC.

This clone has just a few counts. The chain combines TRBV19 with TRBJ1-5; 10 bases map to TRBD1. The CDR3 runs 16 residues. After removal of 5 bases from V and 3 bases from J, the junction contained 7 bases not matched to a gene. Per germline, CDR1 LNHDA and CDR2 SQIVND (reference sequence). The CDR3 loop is CASSPNDRGHNQPQHF. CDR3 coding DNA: TGTGCCAGTAGTCCCAATGACAGGGGGCACAATCAGCCCCAGCATTTT.

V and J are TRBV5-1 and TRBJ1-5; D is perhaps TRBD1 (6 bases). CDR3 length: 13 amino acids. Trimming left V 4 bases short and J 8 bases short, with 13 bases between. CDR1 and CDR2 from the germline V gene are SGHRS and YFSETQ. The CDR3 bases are TGCGCCAGCAGCCCGAGCCCAGGGGAGCCCCAGCATTTT. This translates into CASSPSPGEPQHF.